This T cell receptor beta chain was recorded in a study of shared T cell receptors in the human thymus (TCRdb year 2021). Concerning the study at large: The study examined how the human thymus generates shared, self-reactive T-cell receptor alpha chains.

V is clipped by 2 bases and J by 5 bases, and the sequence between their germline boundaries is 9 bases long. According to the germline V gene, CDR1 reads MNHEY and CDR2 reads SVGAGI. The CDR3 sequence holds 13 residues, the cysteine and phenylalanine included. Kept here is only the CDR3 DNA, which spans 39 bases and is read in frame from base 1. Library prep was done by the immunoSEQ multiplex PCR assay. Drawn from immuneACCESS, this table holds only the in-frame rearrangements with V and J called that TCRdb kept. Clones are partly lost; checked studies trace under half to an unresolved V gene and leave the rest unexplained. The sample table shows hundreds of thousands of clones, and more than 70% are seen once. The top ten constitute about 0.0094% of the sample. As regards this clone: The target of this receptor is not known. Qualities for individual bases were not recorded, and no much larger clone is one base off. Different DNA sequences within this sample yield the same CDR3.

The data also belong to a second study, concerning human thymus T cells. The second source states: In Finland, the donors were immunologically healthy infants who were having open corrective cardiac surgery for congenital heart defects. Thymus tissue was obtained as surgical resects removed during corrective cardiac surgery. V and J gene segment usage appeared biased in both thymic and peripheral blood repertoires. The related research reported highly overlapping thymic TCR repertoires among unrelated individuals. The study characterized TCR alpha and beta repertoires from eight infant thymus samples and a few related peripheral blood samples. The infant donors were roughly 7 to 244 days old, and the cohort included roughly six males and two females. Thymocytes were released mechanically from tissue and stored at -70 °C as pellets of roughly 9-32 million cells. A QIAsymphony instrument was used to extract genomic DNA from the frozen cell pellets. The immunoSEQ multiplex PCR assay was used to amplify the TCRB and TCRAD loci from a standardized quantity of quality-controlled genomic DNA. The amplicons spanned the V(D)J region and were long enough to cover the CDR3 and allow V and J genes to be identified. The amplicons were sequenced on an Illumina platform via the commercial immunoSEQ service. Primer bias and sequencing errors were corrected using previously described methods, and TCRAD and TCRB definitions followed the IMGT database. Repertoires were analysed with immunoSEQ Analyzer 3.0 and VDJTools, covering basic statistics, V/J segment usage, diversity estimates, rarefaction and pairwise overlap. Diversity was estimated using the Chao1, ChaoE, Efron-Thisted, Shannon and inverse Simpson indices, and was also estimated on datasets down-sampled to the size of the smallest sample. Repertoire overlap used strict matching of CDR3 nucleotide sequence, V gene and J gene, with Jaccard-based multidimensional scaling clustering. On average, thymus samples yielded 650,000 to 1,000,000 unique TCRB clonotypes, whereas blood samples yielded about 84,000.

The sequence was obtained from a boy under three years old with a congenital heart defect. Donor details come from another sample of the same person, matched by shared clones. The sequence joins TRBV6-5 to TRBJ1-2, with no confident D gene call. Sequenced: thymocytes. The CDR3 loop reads CASSYRGEYGYTF. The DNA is TGTGCCAGCAGTTACCGCGGGGAGTATGGCTACACCTTC.